This record looks at one T cell receptor (beta chain) sequence and its context. Its matching antigen is unknown. This CDR3 contains 13 residues. V was shortened by 4 bases and J by 5 bases, with 9 bases between the two germline ends. Germline lookup yields CDR1 KGHDR and CDR2 SFDVKD. Patients were excluded because of uncontrolled infection, other autoimmune disease, pregnancy or lactation. Using around 10 ml of fresh peripheral blood, PBMCs were prepared. It was RNA transcripts that yielded the amplified TCR beta CDR3 regions. A set of HTBI primers served as the primers for a first-round RT-PCR of the TCR CDR3. Via MiXCR, TCRdb re-called the multiplex PCR reads, giving one row per CDR3 protein. The sample has fewer than 800,000 distinct CDR3 sequences; 16% are singletons. These data originate in a study of T cells in Graves' hyperthyroidism and ophthalmopathy. General study points: Before onset, ophthalmopathy was predicted by the model a median around 6.5 months earlier. Among thyroid clonotypes expanded above 0.001, most also appeared in blood.

The TCR was taken from a man in his late teens or twenties with Graves' hyperthyroidism. The genes are TRBV24-1 and TRBJ2-3; D unclear. The sequencing input was blood. The CDR3 reads CATSDPPVDTQYF. The CDR3 DNA sequence: TGTGCCACCAGTGACCCTCCCGTAGATACGCAGTATTTT.